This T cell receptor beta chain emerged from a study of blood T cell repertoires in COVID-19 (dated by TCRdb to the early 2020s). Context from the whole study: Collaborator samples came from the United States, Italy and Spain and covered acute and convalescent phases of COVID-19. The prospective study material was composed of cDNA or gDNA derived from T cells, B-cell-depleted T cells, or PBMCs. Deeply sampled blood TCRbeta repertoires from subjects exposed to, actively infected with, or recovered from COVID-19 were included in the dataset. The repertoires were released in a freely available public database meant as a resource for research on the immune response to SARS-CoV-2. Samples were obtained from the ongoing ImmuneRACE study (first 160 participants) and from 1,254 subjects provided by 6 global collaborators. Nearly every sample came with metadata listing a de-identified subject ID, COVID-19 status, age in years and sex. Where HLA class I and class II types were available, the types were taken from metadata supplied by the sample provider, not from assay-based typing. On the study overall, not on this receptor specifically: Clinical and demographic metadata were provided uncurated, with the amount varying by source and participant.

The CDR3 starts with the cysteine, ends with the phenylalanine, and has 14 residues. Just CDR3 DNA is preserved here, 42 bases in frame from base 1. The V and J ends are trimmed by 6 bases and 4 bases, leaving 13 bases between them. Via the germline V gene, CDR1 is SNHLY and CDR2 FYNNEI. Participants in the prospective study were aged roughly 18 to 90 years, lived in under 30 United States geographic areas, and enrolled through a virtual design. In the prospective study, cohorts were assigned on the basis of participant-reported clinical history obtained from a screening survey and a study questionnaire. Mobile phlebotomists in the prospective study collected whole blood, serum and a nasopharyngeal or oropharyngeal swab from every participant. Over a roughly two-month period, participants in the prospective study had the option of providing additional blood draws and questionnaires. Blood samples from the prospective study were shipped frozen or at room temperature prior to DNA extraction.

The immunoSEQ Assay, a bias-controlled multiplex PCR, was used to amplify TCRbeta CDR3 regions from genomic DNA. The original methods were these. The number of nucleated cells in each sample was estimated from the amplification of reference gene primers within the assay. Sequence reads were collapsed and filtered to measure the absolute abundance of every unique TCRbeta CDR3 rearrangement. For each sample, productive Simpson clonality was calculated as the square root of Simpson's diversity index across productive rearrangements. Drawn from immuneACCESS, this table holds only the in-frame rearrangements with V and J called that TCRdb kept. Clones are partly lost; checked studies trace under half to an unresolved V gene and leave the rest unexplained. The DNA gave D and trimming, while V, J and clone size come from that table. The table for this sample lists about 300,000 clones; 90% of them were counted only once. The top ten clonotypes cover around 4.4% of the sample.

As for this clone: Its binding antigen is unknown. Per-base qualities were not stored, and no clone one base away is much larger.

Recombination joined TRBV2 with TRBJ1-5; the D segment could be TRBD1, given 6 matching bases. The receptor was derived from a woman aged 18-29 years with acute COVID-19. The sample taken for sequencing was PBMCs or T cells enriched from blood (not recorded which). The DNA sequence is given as TGTGCCAGCAGCGCAGGGGCACGGAATCAGCCCCAGCATTTT. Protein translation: CASSAGARNQPQHF.